The T cell receptor (beta chain) under discussion was sequenced for a study of beta chain features in type 1 diabetes. Study-wide results and caveats: The study found moderately but significantly shorter TCRB CDR3s in all four CD4+ subsets of Type 1 diabetes patients.

A word on this clone: Its specificity is unknown.

Donors underwent one heparinised blood draw, around 100 mL on average. The CDR3 extends over 13 amino acids. J was trimmed by 7 bases and V by 5 bases; bases with no gene match: 8. From germline, CDR1 is SGHNT and CDR2 YENEEA. Expressed TCRB transcripts got sequenced, as all isolated RNA was reverse transcribed. Sequenced by immunoSEQ multiplex PCR; TCRdb stores in-frame clones only, minus some. This sample has 600,000 or so clones, with over 10% found just once. The clonotype originates from a man younger than 40 with type 1 diabetes. The chain uses TRBV11-3 and TRBJ2-7; TRBD1 aligns across 7 bases. What was sequenced was naive CD4+ T cells from blood. The CDR3 coding sequence is TGTGCCAGCAGCAGACAGGGTCCGGGGGAGCAGTACTTC. It codes for CASSRQGPGEQYF.